The T cell receptor (beta chain) under discussion was sequenced for a study of response to subunit inactivated influenza vaccine. With 0 bases removed from V and 9 bases from J, the gap between germline ends came to 17 bases. Germline V gene data show CDR1 as KGHSH and CDR2 as LQKENI. CDR3 length: 15 residues. From the RT-PCR reads, TCRdb called clonotypes with MiXCR, one entry per CDR3 protein. The sample shows just under 550,000 distinct CDR3 sequences, under 30% of them seen only once. These data were also filed under a second study, of T cells expressing NK-cell markers. As that report states: Libraries used 5'RACE template switching adding universal primer site and UMIs.

The sample here was CD4+ T cells sorted from PBMCs, taken 11 to 12 days after vaccination. The origin of this receptor is a man aged 50 to 59 who received an inactivated influenza vaccine. J is TRBJ2-5 and V is TRBV18; the D gene is possibly TRBD1 (6 bases). CDR3 residues: CASSPPSTGSGAQYF. The CDR3 nucleotides are TGTGCCAGCTCACCACCGAGCACGGGGTCAGGGGCCCAGTACTTC.